A single TCR beta chain is shown here with its context. Antigen unknown. This sample was taken from a study of shared clonotypes between healthy human individuals. Findings and limits, study-wide: Generation probabilities of non-shared clonotypes were lower (relative to those shared by all four donors).

Some clones are missing from TCRdb's copy, which holds only in-frame ones; the method was immunoSEQ multiplex PCR. The sample holds about 1 million clones, 65% to 80% seen once. The CDR3 loop spans 15 amino acids. From germline, CDR1 is SGDLS and CDR2 YYNGEE. Germline trimming cut 3 bases from V and 5 bases from J; bases unmatched to any gene: 7. This receptor was taken from a man aged 18 to 35 in good health. The sample was memory CD4+ T cells sorted from blood. Specified subset: CD45RA-negative fraction. The chain joins TRBV9 to TRBJ2-2; 7 nucleotides match TRBD1. This CDR3 is CASSEGATVTGELFF. CDR3 DNA: TGTGCCAGCAGCGAGGGGGCGACTGTGACCGGGGAGCTGTTTTTT.